Listed here are 26 T cell receptor beta chains from one sample, sequenced in a study of early stage breast cancer tumors. The data were produced by immunoSEQ multiplex PCR, yet TCRdb's version contains in-frame clones alone and is incomplete. The table records roughly 56,000 clones, about 80% of them present only once. The sample consisted of blood. The receptor set was obtained from a person aged 30 to 39 with breast cancer.

The V call is TRBV27, the J call TRBJ1-5; no clear D gene. Between the trimmed V and J ends, which lost 3 bases and 8 bases, there was a span of 17 bases. The V gene's germline CDR1 is MNHEY and CDR2 SMNVEV (reference sequence). The CDR3 consists of 15 residues. The CDR3 DNA reads as TGTGCCAGCAGTTTGGGAGCGATGAGTAGGGAGCCCCAGCATTTT. Protein sequence: CASSLGAMSREPQHF.

The chain combines TRBV6-5 with TRBJ2-1; D tentatively reads TRBD1 or TRBD2 (5 bases each). CDR1 and CDR2 (germline): MNHEY, SVGAGI. This CDR3 has 14 residues. V lost 2 bases to trimming and J lost 4 bases, with 9 bases between them. CDR3 residues: CASSYGGPYNEQFF. In DNA, the CDR3 is TGTGCCAGCAGTTACGGGGGACCTTACAATGAGCAGTTCTTC.

The chain employs TRBV28 and TRBJ2-1; 13 bases align to TRBD2. The CDR3 extends over 13 amino acids. In germline, CDR1 is MDHEN, CDR2 SYDVKM. The junction had 5 bases not matched to a gene; V was cut back by 10 bases and J by 8 bases. The chain's CDR3 is CATWTSGSDEQFF. The CDR3 nucleotides read TGTGCCACCTGGACTAGCGGGAGCGATGAGCAGTTCTTC. Together with reference TRBV28 and TRBJ2-1, the CDR3 gives the full variable domain: DVKVTQSSRYLVKRTGEKVFLECVQDMDHENMFWYRQDPGLGLRLIYFSYDVKMKEKGDIPEGYSVSREKKERFSLILESASTNQTSMYLCATWTSGSDEQFFGPGTRLTVL.

The chain couples TRBV15 to TRBJ1-5; TRBD1 is a possible D gene (6 bases). Deletions cut 3 bases from V and 0 bases from J, with 27 bases between. The CDR3 length is 21 residues. Germline CDR1 LNHNV, CDR2 YYDKDF (reference sequence). CDR3 bases: TGTGCCACCAGCAGGATGCCCTCGACAGGAATGGTGGATTATAGCAATCAGCCCCAGCATTTT. Amino acids: CATSRMPSTGMVDYSNQPQHF.

CDR3 sequence: CATRRGDEQFF. DNA of the CDR3: TGTGCCACCCGAAGGGGGGATGAGCAGTTCTTC. J is TRBJ2-1 and V is TRBV7-2, with D perhaps given as TRBD1 or TRBD2 (6 bases each). V was shortened by 10 bases and J by 8 bases, with 12 bases between the two germline ends. The CDR3 has 11 amino acids. Germline V lookup: CDR1 SGHTA, CDR2 FQGNSA. Complete variable domain (other parts from reference TRBV7-2 and TRBJ2-1): GAGVSQSPSNKVTEKGKDVELRCDPISGHTALYWYRQSLGQGLEFLIYFQGNSAPDKSGLPSDRFSAERTGGSVSTLTIQRTQQEDSAVYLCATRRGDEQFFGPGTRLTVL.

This clone was counted once. The chain has TRBV11-2 and TRBJ2-2; 8 bases line up with TRBD1. CDR3 length: 14 amino acids. Trimming at V came to 1 base and at J to 5 bases, leaving 0 bases not matched to a gene. Germline V gives CDR1 SGHAT, CDR2 FQNNGV. CDR3 nucleotides: TGTGCCAGCAGCTTAGGGACAGGGACCGGGGAGCTGTTTTTT. This codes for CASSLGTGTGELFF.

The gene calls are TRBV18 and TRBJ1-6; D is unclear. The germline V and J ends were trimmed by 4 bases and 7 bases, with 11 bases remaining between them. Germline V gives CDR1 KGHSH, CDR2 LQKENI. The CDR3 extends over 14 amino acids. This chain's CDR3 is CASSLNKENSPLHF. In nucleotides, the CDR3 is TGTGCCAGCTCACTAAATAAGGAGAATTCACCCCTCCACTTT. The full variable domain, its missing parts supplied by reference TRBV18 and TRBJ1-6, is NAGVMQNPRHLVRRRGQEARLRCSPMKGHSHVYWYRQLPEEGLKFMVYLQKENIIDESGMPKERFSAEFPKEGPSILRIQQVVRGDSAAYFCASSLNKENSPLHFGNGTRLTVT.

The chain is built from TRBV5-8 and TRBJ2-2, with D uncertain. The CDR3 is 14 amino acids. Germline values: CDR1 SGHTS, CDR2 YDEGEE. The ends were cut back, 7 bases at V and 1 base at J, with 11 bases in the middle. CDR3 sequence: CASPRPVNTGELFF. In DNA, the CDR3 is TGTGCCAGCCCCCGTCCAGTGAACACCGGGGAGCTGTTTTTT.

The chain is built from TRBV30 and TRBJ2-3, with D uncertain. Germline values: CDR1 GTSNPN, CDR2 SVGIG (reference sequence). V was trimmed by 3 bases and J by 6 bases, leaving 7 bases between them. The length of the CDR3 is 11 residues. CDR3 nucleotides: TGTGCCTGGAGGACTGGTGATACGCAGTATTTT. Its protein product is CAWRTGDTQYF.

The chain combines TRBV9 with TRBJ2-3; TRBD2 matches at 10 bases. This CDR3 has 17 amino acids. With V trimmed by 0 bases and J by 5 bases, 9 bases remained unmatched. Germline values: CDR1 SGDLS, CDR2 YYNGEE. CDR3 protein: CASSVGASGSVGDTQYF. CDR3 nucleotide sequence: TGTGCCAGCAGCGTAGGGGCTAGCGGGAGTGTAGGAGATACGCAGTATTTT.

The chain employs TRBV7-9 and TRBJ1-1, with D possibly matching TRBD1 (5 bases). The V end was cut by 10 bases, the J end by 7 bases, with 10 bases between. There are 10 residues in the CDR3. CDR1 and CDR2 (germline): SEHNR, FQNEAQ (reference sequence). CDR3 nucleotides: TGTGCCACCCCGGGGGATGAAGCTTTCTTT. Amino acid sequence: CATPGDEAFF.

The rearrangement uses TRBV6-6 and TRBJ1-1; unclear D gene. The CDR3 covers 12 residues. In germline, CDR1 is MNHNY, CDR2 SVGAGI (reference sequence). The ends were cut back, 6 bases at V and 1 base at J, with 6 bases in the middle. The CDR3 loop is CASSRRNTEAFF. DNA of the CDR3: TGTGCCAGCAGCCGGAGGAACACTGAAGCTTTCTTT.

In DNA, the CDR3 is TGTGCCAGCTCACCCGACAGGGGGAATAACTATGGCTACACCTTC. Its translation is CASSPDRGNNYGYTF. The J gene is TRBJ1-2, the V gene TRBV18; 9 positions match TRBD1. V was clipped by 3 bases and J by 1 base; unmatched bases: 3. The length of the CDR3 is 15 residues. The germline V gene encodes CDR1 KGHSH and CDR2 LQKENI.

This sequence joins TRBV1 and TRBJ1-2. TRBV1 is listed as a pseudogene. The CDR3 extends over 17 amino acids. CDR3 DNA sequence: TGCACCAGCAGCCAAGATCCTGGGGACGTAGATAACTATGGCTACACCTTC. As protein: CTSSQDPGDVDNYGYTF.

Comments on this clone: The junction does not match germline at one end; this may be a read error. V gene TRBV29-1 combines with J gene TRBJ2-5; D is unclear. Germline-derived CDR1 and CDR2 are SQVTM and ANQGSEA. The CDR3 is 9 amino acids. The CDR3 sequence is CSVDPGGNF. CDR3 nucleotides: TGCAGCGTTGACCCTGGTGGAAACTTC.

This rearrangement joins TRBV2 to TRBJ1-1; D is undetermined. Germline lookup yields CDR1 SNHLY and CDR2 FYNNEI. The CDR3 is 13 residues long. V lost 10 bases to trimming and J lost 1 base, with 13 bases between them. This chain's CDR3 is CATRRDQNTEAFF. The CDR3 DNA reads as TGTGCCACCAGACGAGACCAGAACACTGAAGCTTTCTTT.

This clone was detected a few times. This sequence joins TRBV27 and TRBJ1-1, with a possible D match to TRBD1 (5 bases). CDR3 length: 13 residues. Germline assignment: CDR1 MNHEY and CDR2 SMNVEV (reference sequence). V dropped 2 bases and J dropped 1 base, with 5 bases sitting between them. DNA of the CDR3: TGTGCCAGCAGTTTAGGACAGAACACTGAAGCTTTCTTT. This gives the protein CASSLGQNTEAFF.

V is TRBV7-7 and J is TRBJ2-3; the match to TRBD2 covers 11 bases. This CDR3 contains 15 residues. V was clipped by 1 base and J by 5 bases; unmatched bases: 2. Per germline, CDR1 SSHAT and CDR2 FNYEAQ (reference sequence). The chain's CDR3 is CASSLGLAGGDTQYF. DNA for the CDR3: TGTGCCAGCAGCTTAGGCCTAGCGGGAGGAGATACGCAGTATTTT.

J is TRBJ1-1 and V is TRBV7-9; D is uncertain. Trimming pared 5 bases from V and 1 base from J, leaving 17 bases between. Germline V gene sequence: CDR1 SEHNR, CDR2 FQNEAQ (reference sequence). The CDR3 is 16 amino acids. The CDR3 protein is CASSGKERRQNTEAFF. The CDR3 nucleotides are TGTGCCAGCAGCGGGAAGGAAAGGCGACAGAACACTGAAGCTTTCTTT.

The V and J genes are TRBV5-6 and TRBJ2-2; 13 bases are a match to TRBD2. Trimming at V came to 2 bases and at J to 4 bases, leaving 5 bases not matched to a gene. The CDR3 has 17 residues. CDR1 and CDR2 from the germline V gene are SGHDT and YYEEEE. For the CDR3, the DNA is TGTGCCAGCAGCTTCGGACTAGCGGGAGACCGCACCGGGGAGCTGTTTTTT. Translating it yields CASSFGLAGDRTGELFF.

The V and J genes are TRBV6-5 and TRBJ2-5; 9 nucleotides line up with TRBD2. Germline CDR1 and CDR2: MNHEY and SVGAGI. V shed 7 bases, J shed 5 bases, and the junction held 11 bases outside the gene matches. CDR3 length equals 15 residues. CDR3: CASTSIGLAYETQYF. The CDR3, as DNA: TGTGCCAGCACCTCCATCGGACTAGCGTACGAGACCCAGTACTTC.

This chain connects TRBV5-6 to TRBJ2-4; possibly TRBD1 or TRBD2 for D (5 bases each). This CDR3 spans 17 amino acids. Germline V gene lookup returns CDR1 SGHDT and CDR2 YYEEEE. V shed 2 bases and J shed 5 bases, with 20 bases lying between them. The CDR3 reads CASSLRPGRPTENIQYF. The CDR3 coding sequence is TGTGCCAGCAGCTTACGCCCGGGACGCCCAACCGAAAACATTCAGTACTTC.

This clone appeared a single time. The chain combines TRBV14 with TRBJ2-6; D uncertain. Germline V gene lookup returns CDR1 SGHDN and CDR2 FVKESK. Trimming cost V 4 bases and J 3 bases, with 7 bases left between them. CDR3 length: 14 residues. The CDR3 nucleotides are TGTGCCAGCAGCCGGTGGTATGGGGCCAACGTCCTGACTTTC. Amino acids: CASSRWYGANVLTF.

The rearrangement uses TRBV18 and TRBJ1-2; 8 bases line up with TRBD1. There are 14 residues in the CDR3. The junction had 7 bases not matched to a gene; V was cut back by 3 bases and J by 7 bases. Germline CDR1 is KGHSH and CDR2 is LQKENI. CDR3 sequence (DNA): TGTGCCAGCTCACCGGGGGACAGGTCGGCTGGCTACACCTTC. Protein product: CASSPGDRSAGYTF.

This chain links TRBV7-2 with TRBJ2-1, with TRBD1 matching over 9 bases. Germline V gene lookup returns CDR1 SGHTA and CDR2 FQGNSA. Unmatched junction bases numbered 18, after V lost 2 bases and J lost 13 bases. The CDR3 has 17 amino acids. CDR3 in DNA: TGTGCCAGCAGCTTATTCCTCGGGGTTGGGACAGGGCAACACCAGTTCTTC. Its protein is CASSLFLGVGTGQHQFF.

The chain couples TRBV7-2 to TRBJ2-7; no clear D gene. CDR1 and CDR2 from the germline V gene are SGHTA and FQGNSA. This CDR3 contains 14 residues. Trimming shortened V by 1 base and J by 1 base, and 8 bases separated the two germline ends. The CDR3 nucleotides read TGTGCCAGCAGCTTAGACCTGACATCCTACGAGCAGTACTTC. It is translated as CASSLDLTSYEQYF. Filled out from reference TRBV7-2 and TRBJ2-7, the complete variable domain reads GAGVSQSPSNKVTEKGKDVELRCDPISGHTALYWYRQSLGQGLEFLIYFQGNSAPDKSGLPSDRFSAERTGGSVSTLTIQRTQQEDSAVYLCASSLDLTSYEQYFGPGTRLTVT.